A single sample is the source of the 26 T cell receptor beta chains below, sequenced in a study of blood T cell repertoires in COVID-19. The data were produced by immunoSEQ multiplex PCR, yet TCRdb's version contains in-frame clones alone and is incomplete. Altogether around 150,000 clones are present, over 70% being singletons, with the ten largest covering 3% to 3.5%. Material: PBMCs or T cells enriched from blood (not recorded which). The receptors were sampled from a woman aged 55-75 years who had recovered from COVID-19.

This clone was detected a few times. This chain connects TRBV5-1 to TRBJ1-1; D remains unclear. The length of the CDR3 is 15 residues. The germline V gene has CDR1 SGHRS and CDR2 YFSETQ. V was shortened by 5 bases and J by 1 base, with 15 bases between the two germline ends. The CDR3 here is CASRPLPVGNTEAFF. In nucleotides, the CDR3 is TGCGCCAGCAGACCCCTCCCGGTTGGGAACACTGAAGCTTTCTTT. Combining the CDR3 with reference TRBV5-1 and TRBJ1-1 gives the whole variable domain KAGVTQTPRYLIKTRGQQVTLSCSPISGHRSVSWYQQTPGQGLQFLFEYFSETQRNKGNFPGRFSGRQFSNSRSEMNVSTLELGDSALYLCASRPLPVGNTEAFFGQGTRLTVV.

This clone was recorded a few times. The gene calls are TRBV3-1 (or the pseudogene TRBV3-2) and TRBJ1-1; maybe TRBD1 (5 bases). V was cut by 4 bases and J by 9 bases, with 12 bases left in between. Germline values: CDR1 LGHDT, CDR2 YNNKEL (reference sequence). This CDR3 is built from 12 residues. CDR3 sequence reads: CASSRARTKAFF. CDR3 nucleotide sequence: TGTGCCAGCAGCCGGGCACGGACAAAAGCTTTCTTT.

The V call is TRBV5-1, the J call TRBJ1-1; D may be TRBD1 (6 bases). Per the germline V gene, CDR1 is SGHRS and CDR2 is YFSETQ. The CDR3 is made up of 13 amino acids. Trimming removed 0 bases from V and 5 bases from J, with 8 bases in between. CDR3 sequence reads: CASSLVTGTEAFF. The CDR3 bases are TGCGCCAGCAGCTTGGTAACAGGGACTGAAGCTTTCTTT. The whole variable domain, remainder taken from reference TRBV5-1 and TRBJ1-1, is KAGVTQTPRYLIKTRGQQVTLSCSPISGHRSVSWYQQTPGQGLQFLFEYFSETQRNKGNFPGRFSGRQFSNSRSEMNVSTLELGDSALYLCASSLVTGTEAFFGQGTRLTVV.

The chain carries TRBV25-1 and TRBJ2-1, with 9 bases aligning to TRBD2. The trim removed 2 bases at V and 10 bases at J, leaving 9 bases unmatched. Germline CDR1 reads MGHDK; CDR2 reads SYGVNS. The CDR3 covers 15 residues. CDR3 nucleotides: TGTGCCAGCAGTGAAGTAGCGGGGGCCCCGGGGGAGCAGTTCTTC. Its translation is CASSEVAGAPGEQFF.

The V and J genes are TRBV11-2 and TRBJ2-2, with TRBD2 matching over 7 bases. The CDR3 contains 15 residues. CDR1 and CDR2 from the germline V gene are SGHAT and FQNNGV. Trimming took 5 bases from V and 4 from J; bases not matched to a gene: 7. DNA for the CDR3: TGTGCCAGCAGCCTTGGACTAGGGGTCACCGGGGAGCTGTTTTTT. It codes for CASSLGLGVTGELFF.

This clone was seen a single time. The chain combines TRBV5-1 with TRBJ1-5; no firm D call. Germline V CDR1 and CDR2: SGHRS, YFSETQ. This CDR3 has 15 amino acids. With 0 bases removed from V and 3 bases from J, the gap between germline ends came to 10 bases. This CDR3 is CASSLAGNFNQPQHF. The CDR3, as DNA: TGCGCCAGCAGCTTGGCAGGAAACTTCAATCAGCCCCAGCATTTT. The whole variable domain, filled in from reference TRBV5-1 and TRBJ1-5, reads KAGVTQTPRYLIKTRGQQVTLSCSPISGHRSVSWYQQTPGQGLQFLFEYFSETQRNKGNFPGRFSGRQFSNSRSEMNVSTLELGDSALYLCASSLAGNFNQPQHFGDGTRLSIL.

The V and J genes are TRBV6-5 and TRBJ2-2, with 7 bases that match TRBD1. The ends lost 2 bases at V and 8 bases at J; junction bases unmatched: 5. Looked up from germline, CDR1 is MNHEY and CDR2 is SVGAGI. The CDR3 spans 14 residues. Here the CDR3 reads CASSYLGQSGELFF. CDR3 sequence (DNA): TGTGCCAGCAGTTACCTGGGACAGTCAGGGGAGCTGTTTTTT.

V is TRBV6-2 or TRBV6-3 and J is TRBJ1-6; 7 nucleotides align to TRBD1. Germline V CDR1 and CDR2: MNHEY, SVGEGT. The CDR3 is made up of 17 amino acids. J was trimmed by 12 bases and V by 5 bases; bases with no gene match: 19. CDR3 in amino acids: CASSIDTDRVVPGPLHF. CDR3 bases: TGTGCCAGCAGTATCGACACCGACAGGGTAGTTCCAGGACCCCTCCACTTT.

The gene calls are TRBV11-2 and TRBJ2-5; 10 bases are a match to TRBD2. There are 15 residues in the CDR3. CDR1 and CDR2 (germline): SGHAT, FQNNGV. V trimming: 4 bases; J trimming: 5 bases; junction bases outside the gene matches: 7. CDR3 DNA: TGTGCCAGCAGCTACACTAGCGGGGCCTTTGAGACCCAGTACTTC. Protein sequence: CASSYTSGAFETQYF. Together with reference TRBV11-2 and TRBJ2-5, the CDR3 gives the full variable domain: EAGVAQSPRYKIIEKRQSVAFWCNPISGHATLYWYQQILGQGPKLLIQFQNNGVVDDSQLPKDRFSAERLKGVDSTLKIQPAKLEDSAVYLCASSYTSGAFETQYFGPGTRLLVL.

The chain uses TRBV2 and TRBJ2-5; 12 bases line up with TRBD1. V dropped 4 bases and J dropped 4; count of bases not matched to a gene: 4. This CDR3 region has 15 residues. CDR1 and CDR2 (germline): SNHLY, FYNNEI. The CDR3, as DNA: TGTGCCAGCAGTGCGGGGACAGGGGGCGGAGAGACCCAGTACTTC. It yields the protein CASSAGTGGGETQYF.

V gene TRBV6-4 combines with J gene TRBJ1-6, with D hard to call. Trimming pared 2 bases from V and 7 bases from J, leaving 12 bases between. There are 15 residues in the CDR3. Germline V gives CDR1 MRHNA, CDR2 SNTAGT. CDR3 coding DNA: TGTGCCAGCAGTGACGGGCAGTTAAAGAATTCACCCCTCCACTTT. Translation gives CASSDGQLKNSPLHF.

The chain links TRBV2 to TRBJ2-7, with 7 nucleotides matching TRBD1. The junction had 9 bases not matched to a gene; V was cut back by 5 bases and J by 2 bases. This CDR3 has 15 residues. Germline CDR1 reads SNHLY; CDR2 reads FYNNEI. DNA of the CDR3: TGTGCCAGCAGTCTCTCGGGACAGCAGACCTACGAGCAGTACTTC. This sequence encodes CASSLSGQQTYEQYF.

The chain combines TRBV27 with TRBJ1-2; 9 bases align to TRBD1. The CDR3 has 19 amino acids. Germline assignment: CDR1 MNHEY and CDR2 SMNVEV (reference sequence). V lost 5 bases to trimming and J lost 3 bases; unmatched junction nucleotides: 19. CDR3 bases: TGTGCCAGCAGTCCCGCCCATGCCTTCGGACAGGGGCCCGACTATGGCTACACCTTC. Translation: CASSPAHAFGQGPDYGYTF.

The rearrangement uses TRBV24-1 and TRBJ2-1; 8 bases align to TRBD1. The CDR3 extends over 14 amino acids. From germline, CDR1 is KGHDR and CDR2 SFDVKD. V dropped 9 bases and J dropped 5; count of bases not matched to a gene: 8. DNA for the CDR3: TGTGCCACCGGTGGTCAACAGGGGGACAATGAGCAGTTCTTC. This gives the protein CATGGQQGDNEQFF.

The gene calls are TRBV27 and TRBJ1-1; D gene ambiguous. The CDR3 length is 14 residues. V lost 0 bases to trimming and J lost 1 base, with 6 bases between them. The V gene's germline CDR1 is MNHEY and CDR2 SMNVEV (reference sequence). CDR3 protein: CASSLSASNTEAFF. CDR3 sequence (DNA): TGTGCCAGCAGTTTATCGGCCTCGAACACTGAAGCTTTCTTT.

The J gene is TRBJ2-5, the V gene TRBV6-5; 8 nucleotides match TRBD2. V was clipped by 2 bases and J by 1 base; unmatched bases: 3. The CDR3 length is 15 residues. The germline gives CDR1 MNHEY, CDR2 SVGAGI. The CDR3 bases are TGTGCCAGCAGTTACCCTACTAGCGGCCAAGAGACCCAGTACTTC. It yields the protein CASSYPTSGQETQYF.

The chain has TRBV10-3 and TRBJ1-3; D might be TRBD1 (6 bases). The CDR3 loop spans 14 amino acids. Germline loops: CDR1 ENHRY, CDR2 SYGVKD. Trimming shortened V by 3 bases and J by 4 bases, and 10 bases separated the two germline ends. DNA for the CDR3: TGTGCCATCAGTGACAGGGGATCCGGAAACACCATATATTTT. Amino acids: CAISDRGSGNTIYF.

CDR3 protein: CASSQRTGKEKLFF. The CDR3 nucleotides are TGTGCCAGCAGCCAGAGGACAGGGAAGGAAAAACTGTTTTTT. The rearrangement uses TRBV3-1 (or the pseudogene TRBV3-2) and TRBJ1-4; TRBD1 aligns across 8 bases. V lost 3 bases to trimming and J lost 8 bases; unmatched junction nucleotides: 5. The CDR3 extends over 14 amino acids. Germline V lookup: CDR1 LGHDT, CDR2 YNNKEL (reference sequence).

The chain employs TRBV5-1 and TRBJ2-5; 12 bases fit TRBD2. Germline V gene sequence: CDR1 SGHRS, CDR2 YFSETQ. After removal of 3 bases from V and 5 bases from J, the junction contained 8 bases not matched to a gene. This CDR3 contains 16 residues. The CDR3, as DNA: TGCGCCAGCAGCTCCCGACTAGCGGGGGATCGGGAGACCCAGTACTTC. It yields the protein CASSSRLAGDRETQYF. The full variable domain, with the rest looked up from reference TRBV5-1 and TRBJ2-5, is KAGVTQTPRYLIKTRGQQVTLSCSPISGHRSVSWYQQTPGQGLQFLFEYFSETQRNKGNFPGRFSGRQFSNSRSEMNVSTLELGDSALYLCASSSRLAGDRETQYFGPGTRLLVL.

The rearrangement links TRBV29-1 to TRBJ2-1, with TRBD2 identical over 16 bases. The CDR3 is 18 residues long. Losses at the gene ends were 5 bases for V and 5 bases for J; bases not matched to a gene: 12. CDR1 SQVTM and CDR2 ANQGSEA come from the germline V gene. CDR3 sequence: CSVRGTSGGAQSHNEQFF. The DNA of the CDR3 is TGCAGCGTTCGAGGGACTAGCGGGGGGGCCCAATCGCACAATGAGCAGTTCTTC.

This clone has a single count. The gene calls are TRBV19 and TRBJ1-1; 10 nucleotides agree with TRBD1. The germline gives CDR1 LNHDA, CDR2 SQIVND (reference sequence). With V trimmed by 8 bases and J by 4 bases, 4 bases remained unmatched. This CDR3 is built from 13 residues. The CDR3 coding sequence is TGTGCCAGTGGTGACAGGGGGCTCACTGAAGCTTTCTTT. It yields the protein CASGDRGLTEAFF.

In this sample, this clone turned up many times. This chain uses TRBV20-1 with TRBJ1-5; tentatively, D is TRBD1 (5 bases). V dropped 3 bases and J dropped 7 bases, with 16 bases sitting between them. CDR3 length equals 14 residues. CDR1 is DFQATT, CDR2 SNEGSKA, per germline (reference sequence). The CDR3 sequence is CSASSEGWGQPQHF. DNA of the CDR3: TGCAGTGCTAGTTCGGAGGGGTGGGGACAGCCCCAGCATTTT.

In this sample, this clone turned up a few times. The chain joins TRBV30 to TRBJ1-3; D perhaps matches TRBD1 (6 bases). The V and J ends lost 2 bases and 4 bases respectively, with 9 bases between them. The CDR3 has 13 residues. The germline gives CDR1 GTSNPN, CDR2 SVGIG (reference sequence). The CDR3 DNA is TGTGCCTGGAGTACAGGGATCGGAAACACCATATATTTT. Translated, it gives CAWSTGIGNTIYF.

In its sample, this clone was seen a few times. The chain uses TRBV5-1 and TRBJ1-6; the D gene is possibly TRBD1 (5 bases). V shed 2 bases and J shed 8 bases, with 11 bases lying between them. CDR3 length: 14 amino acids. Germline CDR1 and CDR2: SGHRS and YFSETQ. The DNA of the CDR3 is TGCGCCAGCAGCTTAGGAGGGACTTATTCACCCCTCCACTTT. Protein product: CASSLGGTYSPLHF.

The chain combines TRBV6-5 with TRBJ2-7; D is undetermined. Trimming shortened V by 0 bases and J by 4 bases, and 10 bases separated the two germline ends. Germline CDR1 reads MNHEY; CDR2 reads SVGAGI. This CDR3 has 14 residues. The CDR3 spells CASSYSVAAYEQYF. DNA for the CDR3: TGTGCCAGCAGTTACTCGGTCGCGGCTTACGAGCAGTACTTC.

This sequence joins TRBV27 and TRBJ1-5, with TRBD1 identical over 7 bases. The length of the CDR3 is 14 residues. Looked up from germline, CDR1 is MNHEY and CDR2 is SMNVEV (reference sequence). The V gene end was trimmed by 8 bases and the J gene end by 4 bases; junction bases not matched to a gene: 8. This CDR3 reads CASRPGQANQPQHF. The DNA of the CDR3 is TGTGCCAGCCGACCCGGACAGGCGAATCAGCCCCAGCATTTT.